This passage covers 5 T cell receptor beta chains from one sample sequenced in a study of cytomegalovirus exposure and HLA in healthy donors. It was with 60 Vbeta and 13 Jbeta primers that the PCR ran. Repertoires were generated with immunoSEQ multiplex PCR, while TCRdb's copy carries only in-frame clones and drops some. The sample records roughly 120,000 clones, 15% being singletons. The specimen was PBMCs. The receptors were gathered from a young woman in good health and CMV-seronegative.

The table lists this clone with a few counts. The CDR3 bases are TGTGCCAGCAGTGCGGACAGCGTCGGGTATGGCTACACCTTC. Its protein is CASSADSVGYGYTF. V is TRBV2 and J is TRBJ1-2; maybe TRBD1 (6 bases). V gave up 4 bases and J gave up 5 bases, with 14 bases separating them. The CDR3 spans 14 residues. Germline CDR1 reads SNHLY; CDR2 reads FYNNEI.

This clone has just a few counts. The V call is TRBV6-1, the J call TRBJ2-1; 12 nucleotides agree with TRBD2. Trimming at V came to 9 bases and at J to 4 bases, leaving 4 bases not matched to a gene. The CDR3 sequence is 14 residues long. Germline V gene sequence: CDR1 MNHNS, CDR2 SASEGT. The DNA for the CDR3 is TGTGCCAGTCAAACTAGCGGGAGGTACAATGAGCAGTTCTTC. Protein product: CASQTSGRYNEQFF.

This clone was counted between two and nine times. One end of the junction varies from germline; a read error may be responsible. The chain uses TRBV2 and TRBJ1-5; TRBD1 matches 7 bases. The CDR3 is 15 residues long. Germline CDR1 reads SNHLY; CDR2 reads FYNNEI. The CDR3 reads CASREGQVRNQPQHF. CDR3 coding DNA: TGTGCCAGCAGGGAAGGACAGGTCCGAAATCAGCCCCAGCATTTT.

This clone was picked up a small number of times. CDR3 sequence reads: CASSSLGGAFRYGYTF. CDR3 nucleotide sequence: TGTGCCAGCAGCTCTTTAGGGGGGGCCTTCCGCTATGGCTACACCTTC. V is TRBV5-4 and J is TRBJ1-2, with D possibly TRBD1 on 6 matching bases. The CDR3 covers 16 residues. Trimming shortened V by 3 bases and J by 4 bases, and 19 bases separated the two germline ends. Germline CDR1 and CDR2: SGHNT and YYREEE (reference sequence).

The table lists this clone with a few counts. The J gene is TRBJ2-6, the V gene TRBV4-3, with 12 bases aligning to TRBD2. Germline V gives CDR1 LGHNA, CDR2 YSLEER. The J segment lost 4 bases and the V segment lost 4 bases, leaving 5 bases of the junction unmatched. The CDR3 covers 17 residues. As DNA, the CDR3 is TGCGCCAGCAGCCCTAGCGGGGGGGCCTCAGGGGCCAACGTCCTGACTTTC. Amino acid sequence: CASSPSGGASGANVLTF.